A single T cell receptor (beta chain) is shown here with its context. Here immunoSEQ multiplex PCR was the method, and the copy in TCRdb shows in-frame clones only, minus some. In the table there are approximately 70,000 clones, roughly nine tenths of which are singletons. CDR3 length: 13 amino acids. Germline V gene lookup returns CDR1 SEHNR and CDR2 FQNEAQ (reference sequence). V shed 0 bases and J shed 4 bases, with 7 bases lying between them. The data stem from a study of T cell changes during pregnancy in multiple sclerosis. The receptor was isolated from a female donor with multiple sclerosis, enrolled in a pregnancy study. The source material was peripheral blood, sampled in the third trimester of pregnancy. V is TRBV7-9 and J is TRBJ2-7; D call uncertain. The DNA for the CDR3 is TGTGCCAGCAGCTTAGCTGGGCCTTACGAGCAGTACTTC. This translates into CASSLAGPYEQYF.